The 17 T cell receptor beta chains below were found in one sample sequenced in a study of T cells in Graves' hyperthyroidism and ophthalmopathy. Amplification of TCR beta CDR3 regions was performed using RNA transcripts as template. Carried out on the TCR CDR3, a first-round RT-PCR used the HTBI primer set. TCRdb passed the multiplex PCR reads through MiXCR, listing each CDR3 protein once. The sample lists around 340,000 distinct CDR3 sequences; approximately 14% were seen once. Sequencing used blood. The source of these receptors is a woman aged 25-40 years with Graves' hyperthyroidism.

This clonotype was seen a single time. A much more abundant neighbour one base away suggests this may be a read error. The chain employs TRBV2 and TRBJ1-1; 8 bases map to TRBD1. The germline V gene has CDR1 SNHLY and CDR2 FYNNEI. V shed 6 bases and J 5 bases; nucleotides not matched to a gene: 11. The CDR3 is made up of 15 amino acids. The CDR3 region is CASSGTTGVRTEAFF. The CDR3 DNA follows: TGTGCCAGCAGCGGAACGACAGGGGTTAGAACTGAAGCTTTCTTT.

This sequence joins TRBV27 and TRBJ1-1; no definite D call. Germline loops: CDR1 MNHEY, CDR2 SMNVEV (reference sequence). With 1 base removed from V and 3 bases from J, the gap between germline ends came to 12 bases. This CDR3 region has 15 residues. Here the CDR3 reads CASSLFSGSHTEAFF. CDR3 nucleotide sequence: TGTGCCAGCAGTTTATTCTCCGGATCCCACACTGAAGCTTTCTTT.

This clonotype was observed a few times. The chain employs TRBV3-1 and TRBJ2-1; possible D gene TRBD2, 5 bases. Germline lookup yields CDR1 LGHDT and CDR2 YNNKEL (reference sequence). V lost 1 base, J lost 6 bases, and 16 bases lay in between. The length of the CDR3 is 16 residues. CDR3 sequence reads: CASSQGAGVGPNEQFF. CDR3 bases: TGTGCCAGCAGCCAAGGGGCCGGGGTGGGCCCCAATGAGCAGTTCTTC.

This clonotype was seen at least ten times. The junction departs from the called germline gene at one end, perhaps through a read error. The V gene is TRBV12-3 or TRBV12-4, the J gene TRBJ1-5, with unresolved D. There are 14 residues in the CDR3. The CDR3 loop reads CASSLGGSTQPQHF. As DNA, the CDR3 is TGTGCCAGCAGTTTAGGGGGTAGCACTCAGCCCCAGCATTTT.

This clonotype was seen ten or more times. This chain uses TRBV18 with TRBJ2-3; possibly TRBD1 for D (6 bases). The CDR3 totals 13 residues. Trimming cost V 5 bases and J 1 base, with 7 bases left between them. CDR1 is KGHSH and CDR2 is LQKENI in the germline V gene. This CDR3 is CASSEGGTDTQYF. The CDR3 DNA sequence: TGTGCCAGCTCAGAGGGGGGCACAGATACGCAGTATTTT.

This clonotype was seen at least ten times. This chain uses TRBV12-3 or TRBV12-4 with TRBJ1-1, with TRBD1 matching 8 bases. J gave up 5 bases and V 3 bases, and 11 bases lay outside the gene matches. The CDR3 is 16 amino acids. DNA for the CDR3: TGTGCCAGCAGTTTTCCCACCGGGACAGGCATTACTGAAGCTTTCTTT. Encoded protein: CASSFPTGTGITEAFF.

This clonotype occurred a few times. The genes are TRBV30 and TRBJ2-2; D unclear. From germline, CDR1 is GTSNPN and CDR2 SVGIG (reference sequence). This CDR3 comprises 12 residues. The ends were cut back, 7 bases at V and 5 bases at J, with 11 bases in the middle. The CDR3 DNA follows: TGTGCCTACCCTGAAACTACCGGGGAGCTGTTTTTT. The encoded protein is CAYPETTGELFF.

The CDR3 region is CSARDPFSSGSTDTQYF. The CDR3 DNA reads TGCAGTGCTAGAGACCCCTTCTCTAGCGGGAGTACAGATACGCAGTATTTT. The chain employs TRBV20-1 and TRBJ2-3; TRBD2 matches 10 bases. V shed 0 bases and J 3 bases; nucleotides not matched to a gene: 9. Germline V gene data show CDR1 as DFQATT and CDR2 as SNEGSKA (reference sequence). The CDR3 is made up of 17 amino acids.

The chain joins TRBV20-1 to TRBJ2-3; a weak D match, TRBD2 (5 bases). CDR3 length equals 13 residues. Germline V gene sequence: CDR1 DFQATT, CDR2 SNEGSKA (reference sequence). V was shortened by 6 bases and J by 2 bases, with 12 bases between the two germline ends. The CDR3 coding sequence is TGCAGTGCGCGGACTCCTTACACAGATACGCAGTATTTT. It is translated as CSARTPYTDTQYF.

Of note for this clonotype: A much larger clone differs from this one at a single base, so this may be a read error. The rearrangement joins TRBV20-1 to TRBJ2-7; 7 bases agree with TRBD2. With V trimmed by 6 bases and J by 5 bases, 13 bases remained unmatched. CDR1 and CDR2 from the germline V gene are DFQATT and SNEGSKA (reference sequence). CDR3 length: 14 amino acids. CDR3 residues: CSAARAGDFHEQYV. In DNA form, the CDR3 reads TGCAGTGCCGCGCGGGCGGGAGATTTCCACGAGCAGTACGTC.

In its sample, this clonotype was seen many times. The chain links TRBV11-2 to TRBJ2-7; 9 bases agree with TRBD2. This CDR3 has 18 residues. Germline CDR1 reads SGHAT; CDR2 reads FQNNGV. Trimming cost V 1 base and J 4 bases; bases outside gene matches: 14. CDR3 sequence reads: CASSLGSGLAGRVYEQYF. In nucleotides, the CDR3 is TGTGCCAGCAGCTTAGGATCAGGTCTAGCGGGACGAGTTTACGAGCAGTACTTC.

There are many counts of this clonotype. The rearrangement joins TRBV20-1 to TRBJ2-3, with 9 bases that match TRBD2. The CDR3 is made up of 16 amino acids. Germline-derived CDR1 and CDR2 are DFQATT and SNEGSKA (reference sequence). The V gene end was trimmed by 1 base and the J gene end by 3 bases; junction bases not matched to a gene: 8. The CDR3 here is CSARGSGRPGTDTQYF. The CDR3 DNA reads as TGCAGTGCTAGAGGAAGCGGGAGGCCAGGAACAGATACGCAGTATTTT.

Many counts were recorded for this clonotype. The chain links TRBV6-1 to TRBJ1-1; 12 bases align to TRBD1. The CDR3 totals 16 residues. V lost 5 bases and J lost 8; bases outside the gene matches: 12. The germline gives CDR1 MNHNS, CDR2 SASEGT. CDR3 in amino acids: CASSYRPGTGGDEAFF. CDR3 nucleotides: TGTGCCAGCAGTTACCGTCCCGGGACAGGGGGCGACGAAGCTTTCTTT.

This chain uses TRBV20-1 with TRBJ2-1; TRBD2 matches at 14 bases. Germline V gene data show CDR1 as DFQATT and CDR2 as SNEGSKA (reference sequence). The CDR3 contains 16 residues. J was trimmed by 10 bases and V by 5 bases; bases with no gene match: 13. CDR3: CSASLPGLAGVGEQFF. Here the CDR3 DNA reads TGCAGTGCTTCCCTTCCGGGACTAGCGGGAGTTGGCGAGCAGTTCTTC.

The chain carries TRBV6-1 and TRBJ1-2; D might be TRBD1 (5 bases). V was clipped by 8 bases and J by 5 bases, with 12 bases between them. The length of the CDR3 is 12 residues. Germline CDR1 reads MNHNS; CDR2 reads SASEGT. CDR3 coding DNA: TGTGCCAGCTGTTCGACAGCTTATGGCTACACCTTC. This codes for CASCSTAYGYTF.

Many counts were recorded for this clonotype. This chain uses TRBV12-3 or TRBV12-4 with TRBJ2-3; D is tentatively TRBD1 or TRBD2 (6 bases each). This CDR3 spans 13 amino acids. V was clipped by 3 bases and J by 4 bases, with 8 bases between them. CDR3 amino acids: CASSFGGPDTQYF. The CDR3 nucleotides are TGTGCCAGCAGTTTCGGGGGCCCAGATACGCAGTATTTT.

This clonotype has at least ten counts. In nucleotides, the CDR3 is TGTGCCAGCAGTGCCCAACTCCAAGGTAGCGGGAAGGGCTATGAGCAGTTCTTC. This encodes CASSAQLQGSGKGYEQFF. This chain connects TRBV6-2 or TRBV6-3 to TRBJ2-1, with TRBD2 matching 8 bases. J gave up 8 bases and V 5 bases, and 20 bases lay outside the gene matches. Germline CDR1 MNHEY, CDR2 SVGEGT. This CDR3 contains 18 residues.